These 20 T cell receptor beta chains share one sample of origin, sequenced in a study of blood T cell repertoires in COVID-19. Method: immunoSEQ multiplex PCR; TCRdb's copy keeps in-frame clones and lacks some. The sample has about 190,000 clones; approximately 91% are singletons. The specimen sequenced was peripheral blood. The receptor source for this set is a woman aged 40 to 55 who had recovered from COVID-19.

The V call is TRBV27, the J call TRBJ1-5; the match to TRBD1 covers 8 bases. Germline assignment: CDR1 MNHEY and CDR2 SMNVEV (reference sequence). V dropped 5 bases and J dropped 6; count of bases not matched to a gene: 12. The length of the CDR3 is 16 residues. Written as DNA, the CDR3 is TGTGCCAGCAGTCTTACCCTAGGACAGGGCGGTCAGCCCCAGCATTTT. This encodes CASSLTLGQGGQPQHF.

The chain combines TRBV5-4 with TRBJ2-7, with D possibly being TRBD1 (6 bases). V gave up 1 base and J gave up 1 base, with 12 bases separating them. The CDR3 extends over 15 amino acids. Germline lookup yields CDR1 SGHNT and CDR2 YYREEE (reference sequence). CDR3 in amino acids: CASSLPGQLSYEQYF. The CDR3 DNA sequence: TGTGCCAGCAGCTTGCCAGGACAGCTGTCCTACGAGCAGTACTTC. Drawing the rest from reference TRBV5-4 and TRBJ2-7, the complete variable domain is ETGVTQSPTHLIKTRGQQVTLRCSSQSGHNTVSWYQQALGQGPQFIFQYYREEENGRGNFPPRFSGLQFPNYSSELNVNALELDDSALYLCASSLPGQLSYEQYFGPGTRLTVT.

The genes are TRBV4-3 and TRBJ2-5; D not resolved. The ends were cut back, 8 bases at V and 10 bases at J, with 14 bases in the middle. The CDR3 contains 11 residues. Germline values: CDR1 LGHNA, CDR2 YSLEER. The CDR3 DNA is TGCGCCAGCGGCCCCTTTTTAGACCAGTACTTC. This codes for CASGPFLDQYF.

The chain's CDR3 is CASSLEANNEQFF. Written as DNA, the CDR3 is TGCGCCAGCAGCTTGGAAGCAAACAATGAGCAGTTCTTC. The V and J genes are TRBV5-1 and TRBJ2-1, with no clear D. The CDR3 sequence is 13 residues long. Trimming cost V 0 bases and J 5 bases, with 6 bases left between them. CDR1 is SGHRS, CDR2 YFSETQ, per germline.

The chain couples TRBV9 to TRBJ2-3, with D tentatively TRBD1 (5 bases). Germline CDR1 is SGDLS and CDR2 is YYNGEE. CDR3 length equals 14 residues. The germline V and J ends were trimmed by 4 bases and 1 base, with 10 bases remaining between them. The CDR3 bases are TGTGCCAGCAGCCTGATGACAGGCACAGATACGCAGTATTTT. Protein: CASSLMTGTDTQYF.

The chain couples TRBV2 to TRBJ2-1; 9 bases line up with TRBD2. CDR3 length: 15 residues. From germline, CDR1 is SNHLY and CDR2 FYNNEI. V gave up 9 bases and J gave up 3 bases; unmatched junction bases: 9. CDR3 amino acids: CARGGTSLHYNEQFF. As DNA, the CDR3 is TGTGCCAGGGGAGGGACTAGCCTCCACTACAATGAGCAGTTCTTC.

This chain joins TRBV11-2 and TRBJ1-1; 8 nucleotides agree with TRBD1. The CDR3 runs 17 residues. Germline V gives CDR1 SGHAT, CDR2 FQNNGV. V lost 5 bases to trimming and J lost 3 bases; unmatched junction nucleotides: 14. This CDR3 reads CASSHITTGGADTEAFF. CDR3 nucleotide sequence: TGTGCCAGCAGCCACATAACCACAGGGGGTGCGGACACTGAAGCTTTCTTT.

The rearrangement uses TRBV6-5 and TRBJ2-7; maybe TRBD2 (6 bases). Germline V lookup: CDR1 MNHEY, CDR2 SVGAGI. The CDR3 is 13 amino acids. V dropped 10 bases and J dropped 8 bases, with 21 bases sitting between them. The chain's CDR3 is CATRRAINSQQYF. The CDR3 DNA sequence: TGTGCCACCCGGAGGGCTATAAATAGCCAGCAGTACTTC.

V is TRBV7-8 and J is TRBJ1-3; 7 bases agree with TRBD1. The CDR3 covers 13 residues. Looked up from germline, CDR1 is SGHVS and CDR2 is FQNEAQ. With 6 bases clipped from V and 2 bases from J, the junction kept 1 base outside the gene matches. The DNA for the CDR3 is TGTGCCAGCAGACAGGGGACTGGAAACACCATATATTTT. This sequence encodes CASRQGTGNTIYF.

The table lists this clone with a few counts. This chain joins TRBV5-4 and TRBJ2-2; 8 bases are a match to TRBD1. The CDR3 totals 16 residues. Germline CDR1 SGHNT, CDR2 YYREEE (reference sequence). The trim removed 1 base at V and 0 bases at J, leaving 2 bases unmatched. The CDR3 DNA reads as TGTGCCAGCAGCTTGCTACAGGGGGCGAACACCGGGGAGCTGTTTTTT. Amino acids: CASSLLQGANTGELFF.

CDR3 sequence reads: CASSIGDRVPQETQYF. In DNA form, the CDR3 reads TGTGCCAGTAGTATAGGGGACAGGGTGCCCCAGGAGACCCAGTACTTC. The chain combines TRBV19 with TRBJ2-5; 9 bases agree with TRBD1. V shed 1 base and J 5 bases; nucleotides not matched to a gene: 8. CDR3 length: 16 amino acids. Germline V gene lookup returns CDR1 LNHDA and CDR2 SQIVND (reference sequence).

The J gene is TRBJ2-7, the V gene TRBV18; 11 bases are a match to TRBD2. There are 17 residues in the CDR3. V shed 3 bases, J shed 6 bases, and the junction held 13 bases outside the gene matches. CDR1 and CDR2 from the germline V gene are KGHSH and LQKENI. The CDR3 spells CASSPPKTSGSTLEQYF. The DNA for the CDR3 is TGTGCCAGCTCACCGCCAAAAACTAGCGGGAGCACCCTCGAGCAGTACTTC.

Note on this clone: Other DNA sequences in the sample encode the same CDR3. The chain combines TRBV6-5 with TRBJ2-3; 9 bases are shared with TRBD2. The ends lost 5 bases at V and 5 bases at J; junction bases unmatched: 8. The germline gives CDR1 MNHEY, CDR2 SVGAGI. CDR3 size: 15 residues. This CDR3 is CASSSIAGAEDTQYF. The CDR3 coding sequence is TGTGCCAGCAGTAGTATAGCGGGAGCTGAAGATACGCAGTATTTT.

The V gene is TRBV19, the J gene TRBJ1-3, with a possible D match to TRBD1 (6 bases). Germline CDR1 is LNHDA and CDR2 is SQIVND (reference sequence). This CDR3 is built from 15 residues. Trimming cost V 3 bases and J 0 bases, with 9 bases left between them. CDR3 DNA: TGTGCCAGTAGTATGGGACAAAGCTCTGGAAACACCATATATTTT. Translated, it gives CASSMGQSSGNTIYF.

The rearrangement links TRBV6-5 to TRBJ2-1, with D possibly matching TRBD1 (6 bases). CDR1 MNHEY and CDR2 SVGAGI come from the germline V gene. Trimming left V 9 bases short and J 2 bases short, with 17 bases between. The CDR3 contains 15 residues. CDR3 in amino acids: CASMTGDITYNEQFF. The CDR3 DNA reads as TGTGCCAGTATGACAGGCGATATTACCTACAATGAGCAGTTCTTC.

The J gene is TRBJ1-5, the V gene TRBV7-8, with D unresolved. CDR3 length: 17 residues. Trimming removed 0 bases at V and 1 base at J, with 13 bases between. CDR1 and CDR2 from the germline V gene are SGHVS and FQNEAQ. Here the CDR3 reads CASSLAPGGSSNQPQHF. In nucleotides, the CDR3 is TGTGCCAGCAGCTTAGCGCCCGGCGGGTCGAGCAATCAGCCCCAGCATTTT.

The V call is TRBV28, the J call TRBJ2-7, with 12 nucleotides matching TRBD2. Per germline, CDR1 MDHEN and CDR2 SYDVKM. With V trimmed by 6 bases and J by 4 bases, 4 bases remained unmatched. The CDR3 has 14 amino acids. The CDR3 here is CASRTGTSGYEQYF. The CDR3 DNA sequence: TGTGCCAGCAGAACCGGGACTAGCGGGTACGAGCAGTACTTC. The variable domain in full, completed from reference TRBV28 and TRBJ2-7, reads DVKVTQSSRYLVKRTGEKVFLECVQDMDHENMFWYRQDPGLGLRLIYFSYDVKMKEKGDIPEGYSVSREKKERFSLILESASTNQTSMYLCASRTGTSGYEQYFGPGTRLTVT.

This chain connects TRBV11-1 to TRBJ1-1; no reliable D call. This CDR3 is built from 15 residues. Germline V gene data show CDR1 as SGHAT and CDR2 as FQDESV (reference sequence). Deletions cut 1 base from V and 0 bases from J, with 9 bases between. The CDR3 region has the DNA TGTGCCAGCAGCTTAGAGCAGCTAGTGAACACTGAAGCTTTCTTT. This codes for CASSLEQLVNTEAFF.

The chain uses TRBV19 and TRBJ2-5; TRBD2 matches at 8 bases. Germline V CDR1 and CDR2: LNHDA, SQIVND (reference sequence). CDR3 length: 16 amino acids. V dropped 4 bases and J dropped 5; count of bases not matched to a gene: 12. The CDR3 DNA reads as TGTGCCAGTAGTAAGGAGAGCGGGGGCCTGGGGGAGACCCAGTACTTC. Protein: CASSKESGGLGETQYF. The entire variable domain, with the rest obtained from reference TRBV19 and TRBJ2-5, is as follows: DGGITQSPKYLFRKEGQNVTLSCEQNLNHDAMYWYRQDPGQGLRLIYYSQIVNDFQKGDIAEGYSVSREKKESFPLTVTSAQKNPTAFYLCASSKESGGLGETQYFGPGTRLLVL.

Turning to this clone: The identical CDR3 is also encoded by other nucleotide sequences in the sample. The chain joins TRBV18 to TRBJ2-1, with D maybe TRBD2 (5 bases). V was shortened by 3 bases and J by 5 bases, with 8 bases between the two germline ends. CDR3 size: 13 residues. CDR1 KGHSH and CDR2 LQKENI come from the germline V gene. The CDR3 DNA follows: TGTGCCAGCTCACCCCCTAGCCACAATGAGCAGTTCTTC. Translating gives CASSPPSHNEQFF.